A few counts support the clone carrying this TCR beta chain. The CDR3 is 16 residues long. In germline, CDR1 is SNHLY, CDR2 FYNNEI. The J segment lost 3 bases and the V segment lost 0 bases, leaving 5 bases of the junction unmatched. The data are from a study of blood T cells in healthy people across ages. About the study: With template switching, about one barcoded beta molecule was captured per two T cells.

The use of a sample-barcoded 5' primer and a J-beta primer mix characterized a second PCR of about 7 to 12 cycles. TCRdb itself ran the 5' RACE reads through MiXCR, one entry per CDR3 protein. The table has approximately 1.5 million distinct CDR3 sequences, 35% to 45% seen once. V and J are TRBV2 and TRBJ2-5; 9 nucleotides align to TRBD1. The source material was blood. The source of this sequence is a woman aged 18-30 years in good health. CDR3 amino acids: CASSEAEGTGKETQYF. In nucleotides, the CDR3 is TGTGCCAGCAGTGAAGCGGAAGGGACAGGGAAAGAGACCCAGTACTTC.